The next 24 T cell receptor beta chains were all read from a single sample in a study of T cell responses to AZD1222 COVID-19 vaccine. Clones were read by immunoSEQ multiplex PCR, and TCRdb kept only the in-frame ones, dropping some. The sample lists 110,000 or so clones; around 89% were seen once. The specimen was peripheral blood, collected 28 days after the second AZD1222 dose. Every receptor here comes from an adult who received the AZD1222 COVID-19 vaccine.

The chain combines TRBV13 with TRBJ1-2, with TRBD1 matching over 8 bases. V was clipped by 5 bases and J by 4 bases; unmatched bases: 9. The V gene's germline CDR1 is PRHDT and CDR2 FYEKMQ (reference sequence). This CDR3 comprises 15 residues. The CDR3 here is CASSRQGSSFYGYTF. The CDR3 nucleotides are TGTGCCAGCAGCCGACAGGGGTCGTCTTTCTATGGCTACACCTTC.

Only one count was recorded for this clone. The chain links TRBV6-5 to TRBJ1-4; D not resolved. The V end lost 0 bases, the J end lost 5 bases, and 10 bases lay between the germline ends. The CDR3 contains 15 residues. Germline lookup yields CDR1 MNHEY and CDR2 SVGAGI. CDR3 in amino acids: CASSYSYNQNEKLFF. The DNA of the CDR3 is TGTGCCAGCAGTTACTCCTACAACCAAAATGAAAAACTGTTTTTT.

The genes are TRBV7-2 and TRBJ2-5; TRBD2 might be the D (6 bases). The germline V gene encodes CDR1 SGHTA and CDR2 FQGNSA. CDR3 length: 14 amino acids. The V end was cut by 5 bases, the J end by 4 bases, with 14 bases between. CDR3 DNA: TGTGCCAGCAGCCCTAGTGGGGGAGGAGAGACCCAGTACTTC. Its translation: CASSPSGGGETQYF.

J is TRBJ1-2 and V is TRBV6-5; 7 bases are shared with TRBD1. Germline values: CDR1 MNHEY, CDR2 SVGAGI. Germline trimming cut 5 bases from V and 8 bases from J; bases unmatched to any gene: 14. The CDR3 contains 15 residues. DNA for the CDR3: TGTGCCAGCAGTACCCGGACAGGCCGCGCCCAAGGCTACACCTTC. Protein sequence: CASSTRTGRAQGYTF.

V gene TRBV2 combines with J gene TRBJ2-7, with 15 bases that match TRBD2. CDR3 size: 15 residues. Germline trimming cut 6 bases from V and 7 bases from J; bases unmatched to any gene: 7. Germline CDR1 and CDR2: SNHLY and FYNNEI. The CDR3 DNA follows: TGTGCCAGCAGGGGGACTAGCGGGAGGCATGCGGAGCAGTACTTC. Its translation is CASRGTSGRHAEQYF.

The CDR3 region has the DNA TGTGCCAGTTCGATGGCAGCTAGCACAGATACGCAGTATTTT. Its translation is CASSMAASTDTQYF. The rearrangement links TRBV6-5 to TRBJ2-3, with unresolved D. In germline, CDR1 is MNHEY, CDR2 SVGAGI. V was clipped by 9 bases and J by 0 bases, with 13 bases between them. This CDR3 comprises 14 residues.

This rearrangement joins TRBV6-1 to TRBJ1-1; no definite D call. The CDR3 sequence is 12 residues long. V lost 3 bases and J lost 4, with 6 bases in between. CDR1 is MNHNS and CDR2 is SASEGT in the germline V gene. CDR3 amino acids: CASSDWSTEAFF. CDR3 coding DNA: TGTGCCAGCAGTGATTGGAGCACTGAAGCTTTCTTT.

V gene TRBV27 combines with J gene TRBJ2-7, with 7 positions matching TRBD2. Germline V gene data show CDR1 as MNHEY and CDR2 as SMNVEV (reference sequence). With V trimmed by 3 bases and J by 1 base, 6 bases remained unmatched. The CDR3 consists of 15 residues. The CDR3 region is CASSLVWGGSYEQYF. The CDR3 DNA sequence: TGTGCCAGCAGTTTGGTATGGGGGGGGTCCTACGAGCAGTACTTC.

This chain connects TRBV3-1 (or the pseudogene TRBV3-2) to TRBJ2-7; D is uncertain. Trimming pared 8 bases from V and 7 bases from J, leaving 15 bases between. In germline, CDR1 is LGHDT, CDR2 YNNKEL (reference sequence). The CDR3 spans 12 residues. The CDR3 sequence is CASSPGVGEQYF. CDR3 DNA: TGTGCCAGCTCCCCTGGGGTTGGAGAGCAGTACTTC.

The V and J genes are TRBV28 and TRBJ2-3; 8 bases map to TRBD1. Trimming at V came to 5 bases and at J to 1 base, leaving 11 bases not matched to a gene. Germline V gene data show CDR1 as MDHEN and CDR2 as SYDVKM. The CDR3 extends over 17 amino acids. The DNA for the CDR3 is TGTGCCAGCAGTCCCAGACAGGGGTCTACGGGCACAGATACGCAGTATTTT. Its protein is CASSPRQGSTGTDTQYF.

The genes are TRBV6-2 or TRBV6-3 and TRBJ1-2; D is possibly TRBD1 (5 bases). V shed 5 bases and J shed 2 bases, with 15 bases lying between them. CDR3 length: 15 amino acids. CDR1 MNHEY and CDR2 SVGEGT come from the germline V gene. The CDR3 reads CASSPQPTANYGYTF. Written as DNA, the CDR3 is TGTGCCAGCAGTCCACAACCGACAGCCAACTATGGCTACACCTTC.

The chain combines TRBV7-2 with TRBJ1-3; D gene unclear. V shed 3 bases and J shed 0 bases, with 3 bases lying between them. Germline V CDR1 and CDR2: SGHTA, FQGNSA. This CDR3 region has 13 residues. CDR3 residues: CASSLNSGNTIYF. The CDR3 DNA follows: TGTGCCAGCAGCTTGAACTCTGGAAACACCATATATTTT.

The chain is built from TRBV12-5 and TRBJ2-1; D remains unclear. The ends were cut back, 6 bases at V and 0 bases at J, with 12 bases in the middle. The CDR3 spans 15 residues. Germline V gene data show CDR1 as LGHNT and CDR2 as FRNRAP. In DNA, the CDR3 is TGTGCTAGTGGCCTCAGTTGGAACTCCTACAATGAGCAGTTCTTC. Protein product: CASGLSWNSYNEQFF.

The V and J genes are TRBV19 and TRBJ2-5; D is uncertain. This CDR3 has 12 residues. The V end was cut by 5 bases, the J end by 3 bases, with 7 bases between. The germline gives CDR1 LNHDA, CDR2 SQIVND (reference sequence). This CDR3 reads CASSASEETQYF. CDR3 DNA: TGTGCCAGTAGTGCCTCTGAAGAGACCCAGTACTTC.

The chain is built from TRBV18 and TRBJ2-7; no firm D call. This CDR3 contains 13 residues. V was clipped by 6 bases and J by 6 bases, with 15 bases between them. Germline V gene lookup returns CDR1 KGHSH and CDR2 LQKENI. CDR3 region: CASSTNTRPEQYF. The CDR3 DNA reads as TGTGCCAGCTCCACTAATACCCGCCCCGAGCAGTACTTC.

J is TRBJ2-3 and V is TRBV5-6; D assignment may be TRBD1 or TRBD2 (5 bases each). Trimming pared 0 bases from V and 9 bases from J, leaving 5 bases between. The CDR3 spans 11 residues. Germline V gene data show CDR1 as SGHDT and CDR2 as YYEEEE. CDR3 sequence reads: CASSLGGTQYF. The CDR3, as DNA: TGTGCCAGCAGCTTGGGGGGGACGCAGTATTTT.

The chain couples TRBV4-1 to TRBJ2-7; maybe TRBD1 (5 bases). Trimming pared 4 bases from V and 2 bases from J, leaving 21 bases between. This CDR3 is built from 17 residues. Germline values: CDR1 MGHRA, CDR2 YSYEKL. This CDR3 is CASSLGYRQGFTYEQYF. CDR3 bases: TGCGCCAGCAGCCTAGGATACCGTCAGGGATTTACCTACGAGCAGTACTTC.

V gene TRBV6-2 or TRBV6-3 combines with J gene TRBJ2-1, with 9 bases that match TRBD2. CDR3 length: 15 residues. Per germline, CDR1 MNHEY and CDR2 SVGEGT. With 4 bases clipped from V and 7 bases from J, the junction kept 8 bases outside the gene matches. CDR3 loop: CASSFAGGGENEQFF. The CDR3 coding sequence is TGTGCCAGCAGTTTTGCGGGAGGGGGGGAAAATGAGCAGTTCTTC.

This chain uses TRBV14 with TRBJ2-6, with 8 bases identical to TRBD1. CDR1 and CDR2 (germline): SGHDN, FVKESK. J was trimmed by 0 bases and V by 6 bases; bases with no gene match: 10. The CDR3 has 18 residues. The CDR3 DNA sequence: TGTGCCAGCAGTCCTGACAGGGGCCTATCCTCTGGGGCCAACGTCCTGACTTTC. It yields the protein CASSPDRGLSSGANVLTF.

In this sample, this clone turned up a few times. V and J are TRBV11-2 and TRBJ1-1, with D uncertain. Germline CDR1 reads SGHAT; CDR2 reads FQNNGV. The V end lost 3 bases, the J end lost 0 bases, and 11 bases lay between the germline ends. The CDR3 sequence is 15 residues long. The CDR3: CASSFLDGMNTEAFF. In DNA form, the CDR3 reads TGTGCCAGCAGCTTTTTAGACGGTATGAACACTGAAGCTTTCTTT.

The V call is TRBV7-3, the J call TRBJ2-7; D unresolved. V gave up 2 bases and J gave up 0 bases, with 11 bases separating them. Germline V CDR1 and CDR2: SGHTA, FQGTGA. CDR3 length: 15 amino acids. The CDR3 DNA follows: TGTGCCAGCAGCTTAGGAGCGCCTAGCTCCTACGAGCAGTACTTC. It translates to CASSLGAPSSYEQYF. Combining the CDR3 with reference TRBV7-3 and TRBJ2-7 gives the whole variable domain GAGVSQTPSNKVTEKGKYVELRCDPISGHTALYWYRQSLGQGPEFLIYFQGTGAADDSGLPNDRFFAVRPEGSVSTLKIQRTERGDSAVYLCASSLGAPSSYEQYFGPGTRLTVT.

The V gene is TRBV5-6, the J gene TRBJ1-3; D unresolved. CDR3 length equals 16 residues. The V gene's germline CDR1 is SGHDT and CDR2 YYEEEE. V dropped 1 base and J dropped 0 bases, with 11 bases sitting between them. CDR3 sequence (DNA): TGTGCCAGCAGCTTGTTGTCAGAGCACTCTGGAAACACCATATATTTT. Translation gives CASSLLSEHSGNTIYF.

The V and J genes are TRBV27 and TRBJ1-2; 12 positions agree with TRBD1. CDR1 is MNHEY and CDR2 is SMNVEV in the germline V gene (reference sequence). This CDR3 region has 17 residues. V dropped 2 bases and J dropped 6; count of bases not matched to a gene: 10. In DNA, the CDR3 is TGTGCCAGCAGTTTAGGGGTGGGGACAGGGGGCGCGGATGGCTACACCTTC. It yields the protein CASSLGVGTGGADGYTF.

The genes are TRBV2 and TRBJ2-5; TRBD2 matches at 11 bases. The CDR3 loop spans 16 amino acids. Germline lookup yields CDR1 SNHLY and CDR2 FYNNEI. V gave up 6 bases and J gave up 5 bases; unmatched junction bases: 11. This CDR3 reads CASSGLAGGRWETQYF. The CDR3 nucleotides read TGTGCCAGCAGCGGCCTAGCGGGGGGCCGTTGGGAGACCCAGTACTTC.